Following are 10 T cell receptor beta chains from one sample sequenced in a study of T cells after yellow fever vaccination. TCRdb re-analysed the 5' RACE reads in MiXCR, keeping a single row per CDR3 protein. The sample shows about 63,000 distinct CDR3 sequences, approximately 7% of them seen only once. Sequenced here: CD8+ T cells sorted from PBMCs, sampled 15 days after the yellow fever booster vaccination. The receptors were gathered from a man aged 30-40 years who received the YFV17D yellow fever vaccine.

Ten or more counts support this clonotype. The J gene is TRBJ2-7, the V gene TRBV2, with 11 bases aligning to TRBD2. Germline V CDR1 and CDR2: SNHLY, FYNNEI. The length of the CDR3 is 15 residues. V was pared by 2 bases and J by 4 bases, with 4 bases of the junction left unmatched. As DNA, the CDR3 is TGTGCCAGCAGTGAAAAAACTAGCGGGAGTTACGAGCAGTACTTC. Its protein product is CASSEKTSGSYEQYF.

This clonotype was detected many times. The chain carries TRBV5-4 and TRBJ2-5; tentatively, D is TRBD2 (5 bases). Per germline, CDR1 SGHNT and CDR2 YYREEE (reference sequence). This CDR3 spans 14 amino acids. The germline V and J ends were trimmed by 4 bases and 2 bases, with 12 bases remaining between them. The CDR3 sequence is CASSLPGSQETQYF. The CDR3 DNA reads as TGTGCCAGCAGCCTTCCGGGATCACAAGAGACCCAGTACTTC.

This clonotype was seen at least ten times. The chain employs TRBV9 and TRBJ2-2; D perhaps matches TRBD1 (5 bases). Germline CDR1 reads SGDLS; CDR2 reads YYNGEE. With 2 bases removed from V and 4 bases from J, the gap between germline ends came to 9 bases. This CDR3 has 14 residues. CDR3 sequence (DNA): TGTGCCAGCAGCGTCTCAGGGCCCACCGGGGAGCTGTTTTTT. It encodes CASSVSGPTGELFF.

This clonotype was counted at least ten times. J is TRBJ2-5 and V is TRBV7-9; 10 positions agree with TRBD2. After removal of 7 bases from V and 5 bases from J, the junction contained 10 bases not matched to a gene. This CDR3 has 15 amino acids. CDR1 and CDR2 (germline): SEHNR, FQNEAQ (reference sequence). CDR3 in amino acids: CASTKTSGIGETQYF. CDR3 sequence (DNA): TGTGCCAGCACCAAAACTAGCGGGATTGGTGAGACCCAGTACTTC.

This clonotype has just a few counts. The chain carries TRBV7-9 and TRBJ2-3; D gene uncertain. Per germline, CDR1 SEHNR and CDR2 FQNEAQ (reference sequence). The CDR3 has 15 amino acids. V dropped 8 bases and J dropped 4 bases, with 19 bases sitting between them. This CDR3 is CASAGPPQGADTQYF. The CDR3 region has the DNA TGTGCCAGCGCCGGGCCTCCCCAAGGCGCAGATACGCAGTATTTT.

The chain couples TRBV29-1 to TRBJ2-7, with 9 bases fitting TRBD2. The junction had 7 bases not matched to a gene; V was cut back by 7 bases and J by 3 bases. The CDR3 runs to 13 residues. Germline CDR1 SQVTM, CDR2 ANQGSEA. DNA for the CDR3: TGCAGCGCCCTTAGCGGGAGTTTCTACGAGCAGTACTTC. Residues: CSALSGSFYEQYF.

There are a few counts of this clonotype. V usage is TRBV5-1 and J usage is TRBJ2-1; 11 positions agree with TRBD1. Germline V lookup: CDR1 SGHRS, CDR2 YFSETQ. The CDR3 is made up of 13 amino acids. With 3 bases clipped from V and 9 bases from J, the junction kept 2 bases outside the gene matches. The CDR3 region is CASSWTGGGEQFF. The CDR3 nucleotides read TGCGCCAGCAGCTGGACAGGGGGCGGTGAGCAGTTCTTC.

A note on this clonotype: A much larger clone lies a single base off, so this may be a read error. J is TRBJ1-4 and V is TRBV24-1; tentatively, D is TRBD1 (5 bases). Trimming took off 11 bases at V and 8 bases at J, with 23 bases between the two ends. The CDR3 sequence is 15 residues long. Germline V lookup: CDR1 KGHDR, CDR2 SFDVKD. CDR3 loop: CAMGTLEPPWEKLFF. CDR3 bases: TGTGCCATGGGGACGCTCGAACCCCCGTGGGAAAAACTGTTTTTT.

This clonotype was seen a few times. This chain connects TRBV12-5 to TRBJ2-7; 9 bases line up with TRBD1. Germline assignment: CDR1 LGHNT and CDR2 FRNRAP. The CDR3 has 16 amino acids. Trimming at V came to 2 bases and at J to 7 bases, leaving 12 bases not matched to a gene. The CDR3 region has the DNA TGTGCTAGTGGTTTGTTCGCGGGACAGGGCCTCGGGGAGCAGTACTTC. Amino acids: CASGLFAGQGLGEQYF.

This clonotype was recorded many times. The V and J genes are TRBV4-1 and TRBJ2-1, with 9 nucleotides matching TRBD2. The germline V gene encodes CDR1 MGHRA and CDR2 YSYEKL. The CDR3 sequence is 16 residues long. The J segment lost 4 bases and the V segment lost 4 bases, leaving 8 bases of the junction unmatched. CDR3 in DNA: TGCGCCAGCAGCCCATTGGGGCGGGAGGGATACAATGAGCAGTTCTTC. It translates to CASSPLGREGYNEQFF.